A single sample is the source of the 20 T cell receptor beta chains below, sequenced in a study of cytomegalovirus exposure and HLA in healthy donors. PCR used 60 Vbeta primers and 13 Jbeta primers. Assay: immunoSEQ multiplex PCR; the TCRdb copy retains only in-frame clones and omits some. The table records around 210,000 clones, roughly 80% of them present only once. The sample consisted of PBMCs. The receptor set was obtained from a woman aged 40 to 55 in good health and CMV-seronegative.

The CDR3, as DNA: TGTGCCAGCAGCTTAAGGGGGCGACTAGCGGGAGAAGAGACCCAGTACTTC. It encodes CASSLRGRLAGEETQYF. The rearrangement uses TRBV7-9 and TRBJ2-5, with TRBD2 identical over 12 bases. Per germline, CDR1 SEHNR and CDR2 FQNEAQ (reference sequence). The V and J ends lost 2 bases and 3 bases, in that order; junction bases with no gene match: 7. The CDR3 covers 17 residues.

The chain carries TRBV2 and TRBJ2-1; D unresolved. Trimming left V 4 bases short and J 10 bases short, with 11 bases between. Germline V CDR1 and CDR2: SNHLY, FYNNEI. The CDR3 is made up of 12 amino acids. CDR3 nucleotides: TGTGCCAGCAGTGCCCTAGAGAGAGAGCAGTTCTTC. Translating it yields CASSALEREQFF.

This clone was seen once. This rearrangement joins TRBV25-1 to TRBJ2-1, with no clear D. The CDR3 has 13 amino acids. CDR1 MGHDK and CDR2 SYGVNS come from the germline V gene. The V end was cut by 2 bases, the J end by 7 bases, with 9 bases between. CDR3 sequence (DNA): TGTGCCAGCAGTGAACCCTACTTGAATGAGCAGTTCTTC. It codes for CASSEPYLNEQFF.

V usage is TRBV7-9 and J usage is TRBJ2-2; D is unresolved. With 4 bases removed from V and 6 bases from J, the gap between germline ends came to 6 bases. Germline CDR1 SEHNR, CDR2 FQNEAQ (reference sequence). The CDR3 totals 12 residues. The CDR3 nucleotides are TGTGCCAGCAGCTGGGCCGCCGGGGAGCTGTTTTTT. Its translation is CASSWAAGELFF.

The chain employs TRBV2 and TRBJ1-1; D is unclear. CDR3 length: 17 residues. Trimming stripped 3 bases from V and 3 bases from J, with 20 bases between. Germline CDR1 and CDR2: SNHLY and FYNNEI. The CDR3 reads CASSELPWSNRDTEAFF. CDR3 DNA sequence: TGTGCCAGCAGTGAGCTTCCCTGGTCAAATCGGGACACTGAAGCTTTCTTT.

This clone was picked up a small number of times. This rearrangement joins TRBV9 to TRBJ2-5; D is possibly TRBD2 (6 bases). The CDR3 has 18 residues. CDR1 is SGDLS, CDR2 YYNGEE, per germline. V gave up 4 bases and J gave up 7 bases, with 29 bases separating them. The chain's CDR3 is CASSSIPNPTRLRGTQYF. CDR3 DNA sequence: TGTGCCAGCAGCTCCATACCAAACCCGACTAGGCTCCGTGGGACCCAGTACTTC.

The chain combines TRBV5-4 with TRBJ1-1, with D unresolved. Germline V gives CDR1 SGHNT, CDR2 YYREEE (reference sequence). V was clipped by 3 bases and J by 4 bases, with 13 bases between them. The CDR3 totals 14 residues. The chain's CDR3 is CASSYALEGTEAFF. In DNA form, the CDR3 reads TGTGCCAGCAGCTACGCCCTTGAGGGCACTGAAGCTTTCTTT.

This chain links TRBV28 with TRBJ2-7, with a tentative D call TRBD1 (6 bases). From germline, CDR1 is MDHEN and CDR2 SYDVKM. CDR3 length equals 15 residues. Trimming took 2 bases from V and 4 from J, leaving 15 bases between them. CDR3 region: CASSLPQGIRYEQYF. As DNA, the CDR3 is TGTGCCAGCAGTTTACCTCAGGGGATCCGTTACGAGCAGTACTTC. Using reference TRBV28 and TRBJ2-7 for the parts outside the CDR3, the full variable domain is DVKVTQSSRYLVKRTGEKVFLECVQDMDHENMFWYRQDPGLGLRLIYFSYDVKMKEKGDIPEGYSVSREKKERFSLILESASTNQTSMYLCASSLPQGIRYEQYFGPGTRLTVT.

The V call is TRBV6-1, the J call TRBJ1-2, with a weak D call TRBD1 (6 bases). The germline gives CDR1 MNHNS, CDR2 SASEGT. This CDR3 has 13 amino acids. Between the trimmed V and J ends, which lost 2 bases and 8 bases, there was a span of 12 bases. CDR3 nucleotide sequence: TGTGCCAGCAGTGAAACAGGGACGTGGGGCTACACCTTC. Its translation: CASSETGTWGYTF.

V is TRBV19 and J is TRBJ2-2; 9 bases match TRBD1. CDR3 length equals 15 residues. The trim removed 6 bases at V and 3 bases at J, leaving 5 bases unmatched. Germline CDR1 reads LNHDA; CDR2 reads SQIVND (reference sequence). CDR3 sequence reads: CASRFDRGDTGELFF. The CDR3 bases are TGTGCCAGTAGATTCGACAGGGGGGACACCGGGGAGCTGTTTTTT.

This sequence joins TRBV2 and TRBJ1-2; D call uncertain. Germline values: CDR1 SNHLY, CDR2 FYNNEI. V dropped 4 bases and J dropped 8 bases, with 14 bases sitting between them. The CDR3 has 13 amino acids. For the CDR3, the DNA is TGTGCCAGCAGTGTTTCAGAGGGCATCGGCTACACCTTC. Translated: CASSVSEGIGYTF.

The chain recombines TRBV6-6 with TRBJ2-2, with D maybe TRBD2 (6 bases). This CDR3 is 15 amino acids long. V lost 9 bases and J lost 6, with 20 bases in between. Germline V CDR1 and CDR2: MNHNY, SVGAGI (reference sequence). CDR3 residues: CASVPGGTGAGELFF. CDR3 DNA: TGTGCCAGTGTCCCGGGCGGGACTGGGGCCGGGGAGCTGTTTTTT.

This sequence joins TRBV7-3 and TRBJ2-5, with D perhaps matching TRBD2 (6 bases). The end of the DNA aligns better with TRBJ2-7, so the J call may be wrong. Germline CDR1 reads SGHTA; CDR2 reads FQGTGA. This CDR3 comprises 14 residues. CDR3 DNA sequence: TGTGCCAGCAGCGTTGGGGGGAGCGCCTACGAGCAGTACTTC. Translation gives CASSVGGSAYEQYF.

The chain couples TRBV28 to TRBJ2-7; a weak D match, TRBD1 (5 bases). The CDR3 runs to 11 residues. The germline CDR1 and CDR2 sequences are MDHEN and SYDVKM. V gave up 6 bases and J gave up 2 bases, with 5 bases separating them. Here the CDR3 reads CASRTAYEQYF. For the CDR3, the DNA is TGTGCCAGCAGGACAGCCTACGAGCAGTACTTC.

The chain is built from TRBV9 and TRBJ1-6; D remains ambiguous. The germline gives CDR1 SGDLS, CDR2 YYNGEE. The CDR3 covers 16 residues. V shed 2 bases and J shed 0 bases, with 9 bases lying between them. In DNA, the CDR3 is TGTGCCAGCAGCGTTCTACAGAGCTCCTATAATTCACCCCTCCACTTT. This encodes CASSVLQSSYNSPLHF.

V gene TRBV27 combines with J gene TRBJ2-7, with D possibly matching TRBD1 (7 bases). This CDR3 is 13 amino acids long. Trimming stripped 8 bases from V and 4 bases from J, with 15 bases between. Germline values: CDR1 MNHEY, CDR2 SMNVEV (reference sequence). CDR3 in DNA: TGTGCCAGCGGGCGGGACAGAGCATACGAGCAGTACTTC. Its protein is CASGRDRAYEQYF.

A few counts support this clone. This sequence joins TRBV7-2 and TRBJ1-1; TRBD1 aligns across 7 bases. The CDR3 covers 14 residues. Unmatched junction bases numbered 4, after V lost 5 bases and J lost 1 base. Germline V gene sequence: CDR1 SGHTA, CDR2 FQGNSA. CDR3 in DNA: TGTGCCAGCAGCACGACAGGGAGGAACACTGAAGCTTTCTTT. Amino acid sequence: CASSTTGRNTEAFF.

J is TRBJ1-4 and V is TRBV5-6; tentative D call: TRBD1 (6 bases). Trimming stripped 2 bases from V and 0 bases from J, with 8 bases between. The CDR3 extends over 15 amino acids. Germline V lookup: CDR1 SGHDT, CDR2 YYEEEE. The CDR3 DNA sequence: TGTGCCAGCAGCTTACAGGGTTCAACTAATGAAAAACTGTTTTTT. This codes for CASSLQGSTNEKLFF.

The rearrangement uses TRBV6-5 and TRBJ1-2; D is ambiguous. V was cut by 5 bases and J by 1 base, with 5 bases left in between. From germline, CDR1 is MNHEY and CDR2 SVGAGI. The CDR3 is made up of 12 amino acids. The CDR3: CASSQINYGYTF. The CDR3 region has the DNA TGTGCCAGCAGTCAGATTAACTATGGCTACACCTTC.

The chain couples TRBV2 to TRBJ2-7; weak D call: TRBD1 (6 bases). Germline loops: CDR1 SNHLY, CDR2 FYNNEI. V shed 4 bases and J shed 3 bases, with 7 bases lying between them. The CDR3 consists of 12 residues. CDR3 amino acids: CASSAQGYEQYF. For the CDR3, the DNA is TGTGCCAGCAGTGCACAGGGCTACGAGCAGTACTTC. The full variable domain, rest sourced from reference TRBV2 and TRBJ2-7, is EPEVTQTPSHQVTQMGQEVILRCVPISNHLYFYWYRQILGQKVEFLVSFYNNEISEKSEIFDDQFSVERPDGSNFTLKIRSTKLEDSAMYFCASSAQGYEQYFGPGTRLTVT.